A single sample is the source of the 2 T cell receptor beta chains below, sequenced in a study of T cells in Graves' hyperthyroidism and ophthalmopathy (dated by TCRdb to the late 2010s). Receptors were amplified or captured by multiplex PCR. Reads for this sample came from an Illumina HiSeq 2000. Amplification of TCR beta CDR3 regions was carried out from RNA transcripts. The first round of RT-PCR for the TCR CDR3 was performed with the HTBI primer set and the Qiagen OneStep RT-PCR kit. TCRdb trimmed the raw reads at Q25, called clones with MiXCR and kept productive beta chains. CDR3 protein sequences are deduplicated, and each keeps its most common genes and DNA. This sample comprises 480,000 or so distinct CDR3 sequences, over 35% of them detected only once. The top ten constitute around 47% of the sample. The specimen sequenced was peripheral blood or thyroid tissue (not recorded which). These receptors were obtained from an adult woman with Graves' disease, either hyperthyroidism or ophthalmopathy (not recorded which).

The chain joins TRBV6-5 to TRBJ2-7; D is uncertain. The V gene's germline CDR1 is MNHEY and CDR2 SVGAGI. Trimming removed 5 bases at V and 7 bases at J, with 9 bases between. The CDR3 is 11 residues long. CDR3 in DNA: TGTGCCAGCAGTAGGAGAGATGAGCAGTACTTC. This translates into CASSRRDEQYF.

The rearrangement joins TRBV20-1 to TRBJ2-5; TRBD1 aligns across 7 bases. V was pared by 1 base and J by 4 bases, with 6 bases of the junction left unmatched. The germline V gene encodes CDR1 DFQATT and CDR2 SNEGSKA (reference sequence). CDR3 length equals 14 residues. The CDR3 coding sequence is TGCAGTGCTAGAGGGATAGGGGGCGGAGAGACCCAGTACTTC. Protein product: CSARGIGGGETQYF.